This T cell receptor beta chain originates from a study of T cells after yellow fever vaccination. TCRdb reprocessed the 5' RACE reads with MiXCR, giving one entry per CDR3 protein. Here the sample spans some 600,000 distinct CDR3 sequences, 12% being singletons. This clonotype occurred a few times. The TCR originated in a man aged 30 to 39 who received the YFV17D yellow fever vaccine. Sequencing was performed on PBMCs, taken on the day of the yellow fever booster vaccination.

Here the CDR3 DNA reads TGTGCCAGCAGCCCCCGACATTTCTCCTACGAGCAGTACTTC. Translating gives CASSPRHFSYEQYF. The chain recombines TRBV5-5 with TRBJ2-7; D is uncertain. V lost 4 bases to trimming and J lost 0 bases, with 11 bases between them. Germline V gene data show CDR1 as SGHKS and CDR2 as YYEKEE (reference sequence). CDR3 length equals 14 residues.